This TCR beta chain was captured in a study of cytomegalovirus exposure and HLA in healthy donors. Overall study: Out of 398 genotyped donors, about 81% belonged to the Caucasian-associated ancestry cluster. Study results and limitations: HLA allele associations emerged for under 20,000 TCR beta sequences in a later analysis, at 0.05 false discovery rate. Earlier analysis yielded a pattern in which most TCR beta V segments were productive about 90% or about 30% of the time.

PCR involved 60 Vbeta and 13 Jbeta primers. Sequenced by immunoSEQ multiplex PCR; TCRdb stores in-frame clones only, minus some. The profile covers a few hundred thousand clones, with about three quarters appearing a single time and less than 3% taken by the ten largest. As concerns this clone: The antigen remains unidentified.

The germline V gene encodes CDR1 SGHRS and CDR2 YFSETQ. The CDR3 consists of 13 residues. The V and J ends lost 7 bases and 5 bases, in that order; junction bases with no gene match: 6. V usage is TRBV5-1 and J usage is TRBJ2-5; 9 bases are a match to TRBD2. The sequenced material came from PBMCs. This TCR came from a woman aged 60-75 years in good health and CMV-seropositive. The CDR3 sequence is CASSSGIGETQYF. CDR3 DNA: TGCGCCAGCTCTAGCGGGATAGGTGAGACCCAGTACTTC.